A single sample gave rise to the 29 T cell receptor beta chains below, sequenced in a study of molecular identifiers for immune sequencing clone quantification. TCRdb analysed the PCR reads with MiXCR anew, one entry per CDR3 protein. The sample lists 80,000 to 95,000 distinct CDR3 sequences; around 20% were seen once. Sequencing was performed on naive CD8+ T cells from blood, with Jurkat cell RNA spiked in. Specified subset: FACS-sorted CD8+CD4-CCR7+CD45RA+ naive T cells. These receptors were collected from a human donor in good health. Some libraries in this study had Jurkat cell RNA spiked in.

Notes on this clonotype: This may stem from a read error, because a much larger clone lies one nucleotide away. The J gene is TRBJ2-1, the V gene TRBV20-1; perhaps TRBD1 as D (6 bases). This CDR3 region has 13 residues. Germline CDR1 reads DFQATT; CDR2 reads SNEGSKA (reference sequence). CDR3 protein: CSARDRAGNEQSF. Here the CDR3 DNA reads TGCAGTGCTAGGGACAGAGCCGGGAATGAGCAGTCCTTC.

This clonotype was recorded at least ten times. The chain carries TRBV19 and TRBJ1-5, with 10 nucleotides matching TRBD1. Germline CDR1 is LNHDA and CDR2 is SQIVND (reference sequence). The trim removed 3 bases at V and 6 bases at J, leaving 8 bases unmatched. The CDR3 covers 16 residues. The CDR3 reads CASSMKGQGYSQPQHF. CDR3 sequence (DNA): TGTGCCAGTAGTATGAAGGGACAGGGGTATAGTCAGCCCCAGCATTTT.

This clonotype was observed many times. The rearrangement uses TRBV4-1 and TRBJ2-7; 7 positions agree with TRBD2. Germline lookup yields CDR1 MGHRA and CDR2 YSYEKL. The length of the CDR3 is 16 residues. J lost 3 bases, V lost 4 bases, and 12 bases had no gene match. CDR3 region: CASSLGVAGAGYEQYF. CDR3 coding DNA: TGCGCCAGCAGCCTGGGGGTAGCGGGTGCGGGCTACGAGCAGTACTTC.

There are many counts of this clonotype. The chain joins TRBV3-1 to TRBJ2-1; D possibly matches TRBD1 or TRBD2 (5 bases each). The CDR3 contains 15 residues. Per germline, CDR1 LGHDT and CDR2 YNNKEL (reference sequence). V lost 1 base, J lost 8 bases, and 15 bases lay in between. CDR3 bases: TGTGCCAGCAGCCAAGGGGCATCACTGGGGGATGAGCAGTTCTTC. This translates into CASSQGASLGDEQFF.

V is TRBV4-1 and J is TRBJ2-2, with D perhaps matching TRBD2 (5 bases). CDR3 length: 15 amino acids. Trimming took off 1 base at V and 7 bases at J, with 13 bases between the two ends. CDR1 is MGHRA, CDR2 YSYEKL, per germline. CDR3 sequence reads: CASSQGRLPLGELFF. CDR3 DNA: TGCGCCAGCAGCCAAGGTCGACTACCCCTCGGGGAGCTGTTTTTT.

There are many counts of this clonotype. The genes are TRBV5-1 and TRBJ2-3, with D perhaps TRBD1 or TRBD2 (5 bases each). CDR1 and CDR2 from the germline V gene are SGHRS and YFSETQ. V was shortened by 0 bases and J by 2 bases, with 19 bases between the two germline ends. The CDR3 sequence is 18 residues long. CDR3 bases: TGCGCCAGCAGCTTGGTTTTGGTGTCAGGGACGAACACAGATACGCAGTATTTT. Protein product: CASSLVLVSGTNTDTQYF. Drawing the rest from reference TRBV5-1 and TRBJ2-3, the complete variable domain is KAGVTQTPRYLIKTRGQQVTLSCSPISGHRSVSWYQQTPGQGLQFLFEYFSETQRNKGNFPGRFSGRQFSNSRSEMNVSTLELGDSALYLCASSLVLVSGTNTDTQYFGPGTRLTVL.

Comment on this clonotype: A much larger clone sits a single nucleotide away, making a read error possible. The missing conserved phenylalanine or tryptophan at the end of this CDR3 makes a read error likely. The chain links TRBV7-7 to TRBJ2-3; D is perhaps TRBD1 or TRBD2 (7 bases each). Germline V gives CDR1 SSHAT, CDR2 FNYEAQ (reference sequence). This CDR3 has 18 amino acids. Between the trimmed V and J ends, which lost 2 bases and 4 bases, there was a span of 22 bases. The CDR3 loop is CASSLTRASGGGSDTQYL. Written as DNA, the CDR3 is TGTGCCAGCAGCTTAACCCGCGCCTCAGGGGGAGGGTCAGATACGCAGTATCTT.

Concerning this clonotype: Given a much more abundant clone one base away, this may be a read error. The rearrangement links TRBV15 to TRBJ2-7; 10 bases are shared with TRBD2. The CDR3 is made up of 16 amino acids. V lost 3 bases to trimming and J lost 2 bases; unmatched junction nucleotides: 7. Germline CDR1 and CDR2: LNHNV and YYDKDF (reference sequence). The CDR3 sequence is CATSSFQTSGTYEQYF. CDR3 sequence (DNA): TGTGCCACCAGCAGTTTCCAAACTAGCGGGACCTACGAGCAGTACTTC.

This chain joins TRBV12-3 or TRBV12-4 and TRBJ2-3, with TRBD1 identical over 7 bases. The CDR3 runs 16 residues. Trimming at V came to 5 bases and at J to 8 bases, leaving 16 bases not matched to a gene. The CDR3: CASSPPGTEPSVTQYF. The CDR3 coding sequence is TGTGCCAGCAGTCCCCCCGGGACAGAGCCGTCGGTTACGCAGTATTTT.

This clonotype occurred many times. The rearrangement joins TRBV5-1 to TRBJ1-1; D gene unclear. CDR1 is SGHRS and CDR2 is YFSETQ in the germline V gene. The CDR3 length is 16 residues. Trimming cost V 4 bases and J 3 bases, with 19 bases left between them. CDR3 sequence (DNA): TGCGCCAGCAGCCACCAAGAGACAACATTGGACACTGAAGCTTTCTTT. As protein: CASSHQETTLDTEAFF.

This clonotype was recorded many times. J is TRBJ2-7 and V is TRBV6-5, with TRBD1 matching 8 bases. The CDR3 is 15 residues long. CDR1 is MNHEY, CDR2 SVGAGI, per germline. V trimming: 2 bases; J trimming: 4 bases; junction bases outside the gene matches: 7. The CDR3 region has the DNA TGTGCCAGCAGTTACGGGGCAGGGGGCAGGTACGAGCAGTACTTC. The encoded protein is CASSYGAGGRYEQYF.

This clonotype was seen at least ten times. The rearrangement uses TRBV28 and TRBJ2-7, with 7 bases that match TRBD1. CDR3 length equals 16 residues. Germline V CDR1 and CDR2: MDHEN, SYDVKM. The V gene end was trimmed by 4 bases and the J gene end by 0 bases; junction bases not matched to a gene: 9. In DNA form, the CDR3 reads TGTGCCAGCAGTTCCGACAGGGCCCAACCCTCCTACGAGCAGTACTTC. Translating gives CASSSDRAQPSYEQYF.

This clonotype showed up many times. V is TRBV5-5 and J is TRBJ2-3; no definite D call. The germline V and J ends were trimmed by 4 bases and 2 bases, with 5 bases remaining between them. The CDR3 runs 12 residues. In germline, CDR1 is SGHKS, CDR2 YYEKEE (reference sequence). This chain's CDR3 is CASSQITDTQYF. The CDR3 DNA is TGTGCCAGCAGCCAGATCACAGATACGCAGTATTTT.

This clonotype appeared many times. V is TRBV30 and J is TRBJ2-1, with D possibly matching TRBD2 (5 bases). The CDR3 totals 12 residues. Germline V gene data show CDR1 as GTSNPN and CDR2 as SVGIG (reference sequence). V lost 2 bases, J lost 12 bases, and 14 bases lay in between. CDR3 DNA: TGTGCCTGGAGTCTTACGGGGAGCTGGCAGTTCTTC. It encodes CAWSLTGSWQFF.

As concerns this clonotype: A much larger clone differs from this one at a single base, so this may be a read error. The CDR3 here is CASSSIQGAVEQYV. In DNA, the CDR3 is TGCGCCAGCAGCTCGATCCAGGGGGCCGTCGAGCAGTACGTC. This chain joins TRBV4-3 and TRBJ2-7; 8 nucleotides align to TRBD1. Looked up from germline, CDR1 is LGHNA and CDR2 is YSLEER. The V gene end was trimmed by 5 bases and the J gene end by 6 bases; junction bases not matched to a gene: 9. This CDR3 has 14 residues.

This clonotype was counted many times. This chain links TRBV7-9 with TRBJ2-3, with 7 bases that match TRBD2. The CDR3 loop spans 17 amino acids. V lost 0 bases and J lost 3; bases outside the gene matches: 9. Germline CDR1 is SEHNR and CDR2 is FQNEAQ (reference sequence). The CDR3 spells CASSLAPGGAETDTQYF. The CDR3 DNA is TGTGCCAGCAGCTTAGCGCCGGGGGGTGCGGAGACAGATACGCAGTATTTT.

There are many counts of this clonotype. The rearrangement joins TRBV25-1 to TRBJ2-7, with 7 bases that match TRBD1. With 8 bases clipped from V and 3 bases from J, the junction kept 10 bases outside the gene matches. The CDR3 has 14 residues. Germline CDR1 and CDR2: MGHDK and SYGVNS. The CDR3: CASESGGRFYEQYF. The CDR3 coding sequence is TGTGCCAGCGAATCAGGGGGTCGTTTCTACGAGCAGTACTTC.

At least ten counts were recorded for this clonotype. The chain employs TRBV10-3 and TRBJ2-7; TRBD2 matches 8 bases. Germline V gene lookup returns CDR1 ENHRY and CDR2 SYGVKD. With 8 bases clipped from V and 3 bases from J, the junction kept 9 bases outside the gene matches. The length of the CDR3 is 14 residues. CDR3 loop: CAIGREGGIYEQYF. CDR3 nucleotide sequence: TGTGCCATCGGCCGGGAGGGGGGCATCTACGAGCAGTACTTC.

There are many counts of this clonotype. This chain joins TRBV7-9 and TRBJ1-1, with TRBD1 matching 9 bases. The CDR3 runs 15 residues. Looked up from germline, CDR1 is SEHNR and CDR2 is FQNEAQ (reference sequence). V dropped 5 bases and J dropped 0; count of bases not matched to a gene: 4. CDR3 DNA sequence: TGTGCCAGCAGCAACCGGGACAGGGTGAACACTGAAGCTTTCTTT. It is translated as CASSNRDRVNTEAFF.

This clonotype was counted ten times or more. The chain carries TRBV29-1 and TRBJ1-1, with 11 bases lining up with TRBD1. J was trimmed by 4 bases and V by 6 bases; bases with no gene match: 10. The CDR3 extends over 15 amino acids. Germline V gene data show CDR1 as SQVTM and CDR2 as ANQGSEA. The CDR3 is CSVGDRGGLSTEAFF. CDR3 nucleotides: TGCAGCGTGGGGGACAGGGGGGGATTATCCACTGAAGCTTTCTTT.

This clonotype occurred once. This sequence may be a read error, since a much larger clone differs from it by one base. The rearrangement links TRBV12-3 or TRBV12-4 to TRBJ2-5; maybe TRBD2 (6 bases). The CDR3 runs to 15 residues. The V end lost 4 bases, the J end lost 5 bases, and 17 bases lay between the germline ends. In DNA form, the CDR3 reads TGTGCCAGCAGTTCCACGATTTACGGGAGTGAGACCCAGTACTTC. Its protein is CASSSTIYGSETQYF.

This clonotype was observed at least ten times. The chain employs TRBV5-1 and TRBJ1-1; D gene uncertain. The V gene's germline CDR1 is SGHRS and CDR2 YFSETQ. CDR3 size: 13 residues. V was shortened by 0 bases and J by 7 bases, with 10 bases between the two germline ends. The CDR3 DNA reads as TGCGCCAGCAGCTTGGCACGGGATTTTGAAGCTTTCTTT. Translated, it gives CASSLARDFEAFF.

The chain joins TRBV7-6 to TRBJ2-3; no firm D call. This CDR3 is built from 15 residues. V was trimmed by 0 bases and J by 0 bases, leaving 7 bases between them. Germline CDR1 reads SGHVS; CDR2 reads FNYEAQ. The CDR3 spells CASSLAGYSTDTQYF. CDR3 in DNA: TGTGCCAGCAGCTTAGCCGGCTATAGCACAGATACGCAGTATTTT.

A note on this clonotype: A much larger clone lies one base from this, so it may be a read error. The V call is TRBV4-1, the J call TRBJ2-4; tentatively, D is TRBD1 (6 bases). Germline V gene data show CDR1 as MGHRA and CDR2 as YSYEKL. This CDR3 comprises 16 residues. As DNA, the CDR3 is TGCGCCAGCAGCCATGAGACCGGGACACCGGAAAACACTCAGTACTTC. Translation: CASSHETGTPENTQYF.

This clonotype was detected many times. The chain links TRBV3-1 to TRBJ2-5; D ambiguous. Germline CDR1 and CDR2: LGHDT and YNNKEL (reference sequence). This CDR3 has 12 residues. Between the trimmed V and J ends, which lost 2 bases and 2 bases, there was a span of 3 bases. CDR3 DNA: TGTGCCAGCAGCCAAACACAAGAGACCCAGTACTTC. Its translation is CASSQTQETQYF.

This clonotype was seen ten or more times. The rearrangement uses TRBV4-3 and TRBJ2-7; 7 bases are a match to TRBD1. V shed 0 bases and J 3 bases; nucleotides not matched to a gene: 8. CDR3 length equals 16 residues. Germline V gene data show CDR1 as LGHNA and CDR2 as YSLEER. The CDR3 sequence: CASSQDQSGGSYEQYF. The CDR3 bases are TGCGCCAGCAGCCAAGATCAATCAGGGGGTAGCTACGAGCAGTACTTC.

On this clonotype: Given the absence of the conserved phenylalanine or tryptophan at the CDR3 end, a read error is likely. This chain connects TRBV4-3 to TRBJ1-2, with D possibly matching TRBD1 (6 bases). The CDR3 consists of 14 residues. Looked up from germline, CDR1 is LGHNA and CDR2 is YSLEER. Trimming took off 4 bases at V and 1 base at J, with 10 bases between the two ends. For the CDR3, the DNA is TGCGCCAGCAGCCCTGACAGGAGTAACTATGGCTACACCCTC. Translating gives CASSPDRSNYGYTL.

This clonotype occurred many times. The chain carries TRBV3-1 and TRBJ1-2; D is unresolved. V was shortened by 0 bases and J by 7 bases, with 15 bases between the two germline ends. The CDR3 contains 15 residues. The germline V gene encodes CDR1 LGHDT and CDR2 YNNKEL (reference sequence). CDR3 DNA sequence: TGTGCCAGCAGCCAAGAGGCGGGAGGAGGCTCTGGCTACACCTTC. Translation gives CASSQEAGGGSGYTF.

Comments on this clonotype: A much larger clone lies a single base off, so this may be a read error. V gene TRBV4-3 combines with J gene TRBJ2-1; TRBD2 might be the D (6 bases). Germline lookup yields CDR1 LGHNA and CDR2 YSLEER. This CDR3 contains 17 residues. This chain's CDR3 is CAGSQEIFQPGRNEQFF. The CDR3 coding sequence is TGCGCCGGCAGCCAAGAAATCTTCCAGCCGGGGAGGAATGAGCAGTTCTTC.